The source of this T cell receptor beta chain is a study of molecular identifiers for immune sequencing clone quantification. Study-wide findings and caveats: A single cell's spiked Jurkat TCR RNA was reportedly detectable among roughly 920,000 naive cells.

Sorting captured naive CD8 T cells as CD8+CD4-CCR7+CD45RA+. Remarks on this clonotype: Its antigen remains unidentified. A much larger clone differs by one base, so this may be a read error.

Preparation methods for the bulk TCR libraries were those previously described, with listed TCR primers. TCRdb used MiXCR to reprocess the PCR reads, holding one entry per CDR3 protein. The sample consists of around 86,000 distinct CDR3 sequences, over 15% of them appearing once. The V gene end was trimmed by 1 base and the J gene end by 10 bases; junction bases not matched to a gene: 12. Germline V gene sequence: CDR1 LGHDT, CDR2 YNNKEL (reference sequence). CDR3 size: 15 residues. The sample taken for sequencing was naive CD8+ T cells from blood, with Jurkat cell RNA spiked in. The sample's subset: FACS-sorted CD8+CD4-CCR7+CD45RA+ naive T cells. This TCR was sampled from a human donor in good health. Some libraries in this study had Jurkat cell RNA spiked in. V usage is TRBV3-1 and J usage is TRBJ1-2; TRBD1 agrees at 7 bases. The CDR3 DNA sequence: TGTGCCAGCAGCCAAGGTACAGGGGTTGGCTTTGACTACACCTTC. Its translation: CASSQGTGVGFDYTF.